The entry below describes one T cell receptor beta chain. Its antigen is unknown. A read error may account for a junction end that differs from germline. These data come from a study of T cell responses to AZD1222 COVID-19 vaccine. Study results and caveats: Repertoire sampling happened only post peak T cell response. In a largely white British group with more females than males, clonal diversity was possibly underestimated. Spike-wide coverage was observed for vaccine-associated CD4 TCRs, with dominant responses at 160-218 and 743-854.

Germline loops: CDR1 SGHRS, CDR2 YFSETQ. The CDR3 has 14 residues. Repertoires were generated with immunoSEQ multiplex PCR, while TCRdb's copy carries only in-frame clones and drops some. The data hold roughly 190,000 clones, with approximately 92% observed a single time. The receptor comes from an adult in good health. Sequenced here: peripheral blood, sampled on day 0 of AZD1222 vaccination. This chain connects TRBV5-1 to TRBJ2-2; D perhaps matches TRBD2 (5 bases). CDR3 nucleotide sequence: TGCGCCAGCAGCTTGGATGCGGTGGCCGGGGAACTGTTTTTT. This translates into CASSLDAVAGELFF.